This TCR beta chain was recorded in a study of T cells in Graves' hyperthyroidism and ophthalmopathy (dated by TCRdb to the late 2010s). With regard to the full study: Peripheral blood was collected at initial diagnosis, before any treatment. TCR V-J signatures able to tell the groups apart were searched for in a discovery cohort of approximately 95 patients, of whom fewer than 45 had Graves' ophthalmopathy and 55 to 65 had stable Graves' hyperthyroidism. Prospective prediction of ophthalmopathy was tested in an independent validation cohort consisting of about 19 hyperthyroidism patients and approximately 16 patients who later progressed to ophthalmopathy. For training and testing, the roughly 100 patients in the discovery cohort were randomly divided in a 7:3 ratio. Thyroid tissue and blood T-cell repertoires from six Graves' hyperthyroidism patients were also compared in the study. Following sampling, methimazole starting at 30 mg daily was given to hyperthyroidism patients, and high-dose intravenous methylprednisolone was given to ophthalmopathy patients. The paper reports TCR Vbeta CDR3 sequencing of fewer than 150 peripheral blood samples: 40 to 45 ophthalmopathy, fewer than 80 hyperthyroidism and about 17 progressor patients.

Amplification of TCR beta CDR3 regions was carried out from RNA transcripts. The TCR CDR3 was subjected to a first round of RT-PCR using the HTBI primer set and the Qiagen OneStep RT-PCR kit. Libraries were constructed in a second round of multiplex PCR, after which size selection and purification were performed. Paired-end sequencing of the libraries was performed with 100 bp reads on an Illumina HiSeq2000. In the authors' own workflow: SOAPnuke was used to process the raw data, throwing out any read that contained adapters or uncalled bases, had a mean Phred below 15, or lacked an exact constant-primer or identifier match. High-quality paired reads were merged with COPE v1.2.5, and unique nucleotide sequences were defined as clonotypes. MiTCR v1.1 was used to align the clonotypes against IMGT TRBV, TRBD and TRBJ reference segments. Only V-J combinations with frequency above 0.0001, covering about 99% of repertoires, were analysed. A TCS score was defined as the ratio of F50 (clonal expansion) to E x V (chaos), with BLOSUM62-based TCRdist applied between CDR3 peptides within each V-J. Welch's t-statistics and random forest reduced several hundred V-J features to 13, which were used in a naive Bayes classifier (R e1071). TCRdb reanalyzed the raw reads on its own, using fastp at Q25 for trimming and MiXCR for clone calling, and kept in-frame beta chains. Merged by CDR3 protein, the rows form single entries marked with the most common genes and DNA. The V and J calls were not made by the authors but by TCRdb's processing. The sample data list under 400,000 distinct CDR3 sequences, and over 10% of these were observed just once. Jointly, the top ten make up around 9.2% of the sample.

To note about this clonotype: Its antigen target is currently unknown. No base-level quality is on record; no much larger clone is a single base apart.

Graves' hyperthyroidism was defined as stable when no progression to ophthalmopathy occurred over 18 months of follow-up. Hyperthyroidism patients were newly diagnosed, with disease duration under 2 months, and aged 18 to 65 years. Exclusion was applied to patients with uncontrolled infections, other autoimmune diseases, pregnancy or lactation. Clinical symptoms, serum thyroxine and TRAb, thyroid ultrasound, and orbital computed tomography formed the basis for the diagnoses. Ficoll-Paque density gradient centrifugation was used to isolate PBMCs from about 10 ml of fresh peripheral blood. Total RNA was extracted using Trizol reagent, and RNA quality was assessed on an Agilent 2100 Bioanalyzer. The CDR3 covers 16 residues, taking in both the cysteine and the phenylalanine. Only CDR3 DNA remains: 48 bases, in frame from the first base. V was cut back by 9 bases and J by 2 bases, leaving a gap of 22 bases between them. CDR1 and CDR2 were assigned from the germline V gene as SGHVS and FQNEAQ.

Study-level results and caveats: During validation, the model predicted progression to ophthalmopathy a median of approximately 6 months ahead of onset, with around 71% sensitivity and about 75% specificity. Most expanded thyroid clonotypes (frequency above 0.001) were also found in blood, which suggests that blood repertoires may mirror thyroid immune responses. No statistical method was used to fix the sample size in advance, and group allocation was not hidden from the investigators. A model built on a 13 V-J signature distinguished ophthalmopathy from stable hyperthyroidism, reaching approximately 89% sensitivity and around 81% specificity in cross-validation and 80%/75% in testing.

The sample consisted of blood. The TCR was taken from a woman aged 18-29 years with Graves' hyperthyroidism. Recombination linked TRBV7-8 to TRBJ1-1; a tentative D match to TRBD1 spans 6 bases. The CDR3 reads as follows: CASRITGKVPNTEAFF. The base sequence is TGTGCCAGTAGGATCACAGGGAAGGTCCCAAACACTGAAGCTTTCTTT.